This T cell receptor beta chain was identified during a study of blood T cell repertoires in COVID-19. Turning to the study itself: Collection of acute and convalescent COVID-19 samples took place in the United States, Italy and Spain.

Authors' processing steps: Nucleated cell counts were estimated from reference gene primer amplification. Only in-frame clones appear in the TCRdb table, and some are missing; sequencing was by immunoSEQ multiplex PCR. D and trimming were read from the DNA, whereas the V and J calls and clone size are those reported in that table. The profile shows 120,000 to 150,000 clones, around 89% of them singletons. The receptor was isolated from a man aged 18 to 29 with COVID-19, enrolled during active disease. The sample consisted of peripheral blood.

CDR3 residues: CATSGAGQETQYF. The DNA of the CDR3 is TGTGCCACCAGTGGAGCAGGGCAAGAGACCCAGTACTTC. The J gene is TRBJ2-5, the V gene TRBV24-1, with D possibly matching TRBD1 (5 bases). CDR3 size: 13 residues. The germline gives CDR1 KGHDR, CDR2 SFDVKD. Trimming removed 5 bases at V and 2 bases at J, with 8 bases between.